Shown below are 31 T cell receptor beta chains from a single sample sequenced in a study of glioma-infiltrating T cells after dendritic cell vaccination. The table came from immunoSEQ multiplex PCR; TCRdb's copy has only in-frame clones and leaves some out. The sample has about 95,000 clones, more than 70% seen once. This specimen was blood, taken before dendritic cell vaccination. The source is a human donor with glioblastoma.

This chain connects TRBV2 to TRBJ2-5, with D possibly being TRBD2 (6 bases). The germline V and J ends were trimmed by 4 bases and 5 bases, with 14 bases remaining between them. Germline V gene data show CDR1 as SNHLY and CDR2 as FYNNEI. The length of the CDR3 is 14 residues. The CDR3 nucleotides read TGTGCCAGCAGTGGATTAAGTCGGGAGGAGACCCAGTACTTC. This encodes CASSGLSREETQYF.

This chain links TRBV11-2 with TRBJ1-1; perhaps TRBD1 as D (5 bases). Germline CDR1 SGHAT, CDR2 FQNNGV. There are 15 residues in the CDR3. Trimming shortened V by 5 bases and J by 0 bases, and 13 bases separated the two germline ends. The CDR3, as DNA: TGTGCCAGCAGCCCGACGACAGAGCTGAACACTGAAGCTTTCTTT. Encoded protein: CASSPTTELNTEAFF. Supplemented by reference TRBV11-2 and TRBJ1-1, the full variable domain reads EAGVAQSPRYKIIEKRQSVAFWCNPISGHATLYWYQQILGQGPKLLIQFQNNGVVDDSQLPKDRFSAERLKGVDSTLKIQPAKLEDSAVYLCASSPTTELNTEAFFGQGTRLTVV.

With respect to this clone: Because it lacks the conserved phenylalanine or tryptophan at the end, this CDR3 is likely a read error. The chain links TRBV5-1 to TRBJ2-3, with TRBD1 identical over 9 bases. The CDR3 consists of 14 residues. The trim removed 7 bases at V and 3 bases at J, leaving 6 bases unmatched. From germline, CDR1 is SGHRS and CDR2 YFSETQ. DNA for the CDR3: TGCGCCAGCCTCTTAGGGACAGGGACAGATACGCAGTATGTT. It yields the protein CASLLGTGTDTQYV.

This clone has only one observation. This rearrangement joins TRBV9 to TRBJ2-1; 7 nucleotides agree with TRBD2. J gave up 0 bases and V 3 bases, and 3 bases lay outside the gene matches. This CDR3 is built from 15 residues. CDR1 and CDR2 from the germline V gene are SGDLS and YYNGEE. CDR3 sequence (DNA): TGTGCCAGCAGCGCACTAGCGACCTCCTACAATGAGCAGTTCTTC. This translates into CASSALATSYNEQFF.

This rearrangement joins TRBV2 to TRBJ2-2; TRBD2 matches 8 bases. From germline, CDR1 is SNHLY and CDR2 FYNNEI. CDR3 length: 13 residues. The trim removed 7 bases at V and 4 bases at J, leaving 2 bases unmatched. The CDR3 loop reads CASNLAGTGELFF. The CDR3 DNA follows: TGTGCCAGCAACCTAGCGGGCACCGGGGAGCTGTTTTTT.

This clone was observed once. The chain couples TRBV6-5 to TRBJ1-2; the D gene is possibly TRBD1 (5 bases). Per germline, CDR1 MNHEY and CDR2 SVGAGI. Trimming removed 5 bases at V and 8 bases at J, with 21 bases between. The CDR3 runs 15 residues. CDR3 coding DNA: TGTGCCAGCAGTCTTTTCCGTTGGCAGGGCGAAGGCTACACCTTC. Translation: CASSLFRWQGEGYTF.

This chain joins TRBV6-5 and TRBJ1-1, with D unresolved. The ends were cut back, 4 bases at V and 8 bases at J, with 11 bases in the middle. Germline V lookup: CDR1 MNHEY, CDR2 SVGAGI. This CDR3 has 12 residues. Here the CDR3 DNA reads TGTGCCAGCAGTTCCAGGACGGGGGAAGCTTTCTTT. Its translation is CASSSRTGEAFF.

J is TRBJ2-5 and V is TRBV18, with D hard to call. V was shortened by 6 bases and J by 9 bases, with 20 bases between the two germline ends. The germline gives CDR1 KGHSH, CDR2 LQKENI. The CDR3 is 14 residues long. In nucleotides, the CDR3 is TGTGCCAGCTCCCCCGAGAGGCCATCAAGGTCCCAGTACTTC. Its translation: CASSPERPSRSQYF.

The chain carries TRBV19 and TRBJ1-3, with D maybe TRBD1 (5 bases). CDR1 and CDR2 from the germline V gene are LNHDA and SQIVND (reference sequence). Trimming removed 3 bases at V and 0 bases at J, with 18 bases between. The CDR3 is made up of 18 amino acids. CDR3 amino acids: CASSILRGFTFSGNTIYF. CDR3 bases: TGTGCCAGTAGTATCCTTCGGGGGTTCACTTTCTCTGGAAACACCATATATTTT.

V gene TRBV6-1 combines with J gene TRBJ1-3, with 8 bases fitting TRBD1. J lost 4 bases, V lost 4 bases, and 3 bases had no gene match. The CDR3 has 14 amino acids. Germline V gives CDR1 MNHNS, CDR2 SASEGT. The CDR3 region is CASSVTGVGNTIYF. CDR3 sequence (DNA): TGTGCCAGCAGTGTGACAGGGGTCGGAAACACCATATATTTT.

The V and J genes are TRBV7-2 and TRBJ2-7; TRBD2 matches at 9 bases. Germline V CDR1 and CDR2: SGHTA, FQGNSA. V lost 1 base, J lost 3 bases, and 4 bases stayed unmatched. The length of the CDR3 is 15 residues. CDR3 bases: TGTGCCAGCAGCTTAGGAGCGGGGGGCCTCTACGAGCAGTACTTC. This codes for CASSLGAGGLYEQYF.

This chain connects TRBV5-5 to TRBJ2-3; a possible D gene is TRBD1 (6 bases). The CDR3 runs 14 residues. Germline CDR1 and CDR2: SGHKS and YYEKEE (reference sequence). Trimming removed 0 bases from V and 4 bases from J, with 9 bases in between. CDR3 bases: TGTGCCAGCAGCTTGGTCCCAGGGGCAGATACGCAGTATTTT. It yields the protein CASSLVPGADTQYF.

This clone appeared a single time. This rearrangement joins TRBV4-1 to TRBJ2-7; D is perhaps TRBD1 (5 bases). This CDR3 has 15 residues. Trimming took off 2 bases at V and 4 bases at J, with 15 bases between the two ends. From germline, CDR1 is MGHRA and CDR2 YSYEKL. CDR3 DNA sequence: TGCGCCAGCAGCCAAAGGTCAGGGTTAGGGTACGAGCAGTACTTC. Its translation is CASSQRSGLGYEQYF.

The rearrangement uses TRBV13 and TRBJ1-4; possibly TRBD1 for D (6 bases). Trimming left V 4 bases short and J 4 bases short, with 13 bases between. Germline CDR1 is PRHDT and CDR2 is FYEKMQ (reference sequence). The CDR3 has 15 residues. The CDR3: CASSSPGHDNEKLFF. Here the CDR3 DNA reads TGTGCCAGCAGCTCCCCGGGACATGATAATGAAAAACTGTTTTTT.

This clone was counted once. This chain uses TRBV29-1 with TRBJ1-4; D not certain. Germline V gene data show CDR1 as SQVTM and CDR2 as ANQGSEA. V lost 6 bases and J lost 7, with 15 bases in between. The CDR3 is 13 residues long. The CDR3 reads CSVVDELIEKLFF. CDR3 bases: TGCAGCGTGGTAGACGAACTAATTGAAAAACTGTTTTTT.

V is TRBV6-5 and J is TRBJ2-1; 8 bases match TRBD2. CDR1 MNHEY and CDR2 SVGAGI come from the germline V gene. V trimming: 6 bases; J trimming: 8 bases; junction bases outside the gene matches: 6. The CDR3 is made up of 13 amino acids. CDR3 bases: TGTGCCAGCAGGCGGGAGGCAGTGCATGAGCAGTTCTTC. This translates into CASRREAVHEQFF.

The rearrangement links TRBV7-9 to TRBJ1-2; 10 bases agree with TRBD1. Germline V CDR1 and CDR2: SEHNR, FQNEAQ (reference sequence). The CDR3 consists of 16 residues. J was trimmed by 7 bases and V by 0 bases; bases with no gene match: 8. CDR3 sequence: CASSLAGDRGRGGYTF. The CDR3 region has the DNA TGTGCCAGCAGCTTAGCGGGGGACAGGGGAAGAGGTGGCTACACCTTC.

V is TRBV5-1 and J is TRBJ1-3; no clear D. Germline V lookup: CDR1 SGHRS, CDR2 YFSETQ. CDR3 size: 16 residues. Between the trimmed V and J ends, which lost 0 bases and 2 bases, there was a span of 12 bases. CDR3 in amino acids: CASSLVEGAPGNTIYF. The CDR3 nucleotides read TGCGCCAGCAGCTTGGTTGAGGGCGCCCCTGGAAACACCATATATTTT.

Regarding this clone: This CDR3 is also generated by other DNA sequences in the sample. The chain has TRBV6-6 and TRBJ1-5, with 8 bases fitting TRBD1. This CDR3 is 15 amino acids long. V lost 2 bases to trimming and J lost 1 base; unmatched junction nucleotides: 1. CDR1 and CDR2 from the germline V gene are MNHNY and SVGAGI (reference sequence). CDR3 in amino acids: CASSYRQGSNQPQHF. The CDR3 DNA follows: TGTGCCAGCAGTTACCGACAGGGGAGCAATCAGCCCCAGCATTTT.

CDR3 DNA sequence: TGTGCCAGCAGCTACTTCCCTACTAGCAGCACCGGGGAGCTGTTTTTT. This sequence encodes CASSYFPTSSTGELFF. J is TRBJ2-2 and V is TRBV7-9; possible D gene TRBD2, 6 bases. V lost 4 bases and J lost 4, with 16 bases in between. Germline CDR1 reads SEHNR; CDR2 reads FQNEAQ (reference sequence). The CDR3 runs 16 residues.

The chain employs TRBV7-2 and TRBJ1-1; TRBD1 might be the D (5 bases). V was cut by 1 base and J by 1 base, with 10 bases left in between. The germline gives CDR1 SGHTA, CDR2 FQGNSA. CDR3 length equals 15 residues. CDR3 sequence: CASSLGWGGNTEAFF. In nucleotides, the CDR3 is TGTGCCAGCAGCTTAGGATGGGGGGGGAACACTGAAGCTTTCTTT.

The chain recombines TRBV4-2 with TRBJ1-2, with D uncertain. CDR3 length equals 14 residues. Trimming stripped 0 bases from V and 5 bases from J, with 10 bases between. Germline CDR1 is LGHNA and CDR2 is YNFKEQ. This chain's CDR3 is CASSQDIGEYGYTF. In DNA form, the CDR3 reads TGTGCCAGCAGCCAAGATATCGGGGAATATGGCTACACCTTC.

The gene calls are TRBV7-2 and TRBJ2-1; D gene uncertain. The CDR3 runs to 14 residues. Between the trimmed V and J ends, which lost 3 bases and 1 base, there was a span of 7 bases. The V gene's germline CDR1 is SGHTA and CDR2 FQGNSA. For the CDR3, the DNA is TGTGCCAGCAGCTTCCCCTTATCCTACAATGAGCAGTTCTTC. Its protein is CASSFPLSYNEQFF.

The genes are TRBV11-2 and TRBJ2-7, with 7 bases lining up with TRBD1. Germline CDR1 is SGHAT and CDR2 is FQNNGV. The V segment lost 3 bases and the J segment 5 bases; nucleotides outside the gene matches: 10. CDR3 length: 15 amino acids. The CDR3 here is CASSFGQADRNEQYF. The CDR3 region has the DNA TGTGCCAGCAGCTTCGGACAGGCTGACAGGAACGAGCAGTACTTC.

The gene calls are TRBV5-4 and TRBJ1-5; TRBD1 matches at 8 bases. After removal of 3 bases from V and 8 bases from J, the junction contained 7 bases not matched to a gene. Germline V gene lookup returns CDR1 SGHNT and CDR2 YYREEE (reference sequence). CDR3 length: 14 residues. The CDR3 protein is CASSSGQGTEPQHF. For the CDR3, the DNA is TGTGCCAGCAGCTCCGGACAGGGTACGGAGCCCCAGCATTTT.

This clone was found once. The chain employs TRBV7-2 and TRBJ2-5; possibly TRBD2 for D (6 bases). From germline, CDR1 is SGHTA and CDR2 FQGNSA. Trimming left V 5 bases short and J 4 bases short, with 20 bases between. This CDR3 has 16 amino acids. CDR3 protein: CASSLAGRGGGETQYF. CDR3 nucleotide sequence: TGTGCCAGCAGCCTGGCGGGGCGGGGTGGCGGAGAGACCCAGTACTTC. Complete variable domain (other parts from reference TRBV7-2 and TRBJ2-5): GAGVSQSPSNKVTEKGKDVELRCDPISGHTALYWYRQSLGQGLEFLIYFQGNSAPDKSGLPSDRFSAERTGGSVSTLTIQRTQQEDSAVYLCASSLAGRGGGETQYFGPGTRLLVL.

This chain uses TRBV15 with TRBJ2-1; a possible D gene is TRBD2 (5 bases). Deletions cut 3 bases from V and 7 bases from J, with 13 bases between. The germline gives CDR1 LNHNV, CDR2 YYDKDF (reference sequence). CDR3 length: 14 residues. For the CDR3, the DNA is TGTGCCACCAGCAGTTTCGGGAAAGATAATGAGCAGTTCTTC. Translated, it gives CATSSFGKDNEQFF.

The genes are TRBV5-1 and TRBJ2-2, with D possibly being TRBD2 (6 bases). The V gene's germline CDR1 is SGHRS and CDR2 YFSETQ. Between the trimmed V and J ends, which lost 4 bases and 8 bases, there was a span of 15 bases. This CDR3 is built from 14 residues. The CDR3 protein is CASSVIGGSGELFF. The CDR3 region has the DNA TGCGCCAGCAGCGTTATCGGGGGATCAGGGGAGCTGTTTTTT.

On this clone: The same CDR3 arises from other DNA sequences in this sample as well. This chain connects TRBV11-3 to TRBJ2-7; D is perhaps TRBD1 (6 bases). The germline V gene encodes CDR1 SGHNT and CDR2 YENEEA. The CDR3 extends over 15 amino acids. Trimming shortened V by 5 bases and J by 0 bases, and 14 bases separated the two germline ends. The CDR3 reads CASSLGAGSSYEQYF. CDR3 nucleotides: TGTGCCAGCAGCCTGGGGGCAGGAAGCTCCTACGAGCAGTACTTC.

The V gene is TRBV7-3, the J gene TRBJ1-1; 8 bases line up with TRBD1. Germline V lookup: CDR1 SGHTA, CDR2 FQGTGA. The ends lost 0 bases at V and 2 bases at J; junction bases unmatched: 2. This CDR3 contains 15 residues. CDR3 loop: CASSLTGQGNTEAFF. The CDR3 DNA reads TGTGCCAGCAGCTTAACAGGACAGGGAAACACTGAAGCTTTCTTT.

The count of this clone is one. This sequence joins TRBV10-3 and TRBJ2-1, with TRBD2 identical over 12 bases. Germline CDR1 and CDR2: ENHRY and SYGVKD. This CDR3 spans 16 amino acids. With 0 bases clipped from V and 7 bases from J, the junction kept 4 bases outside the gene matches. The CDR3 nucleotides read TGTGCCATCAGTGAGTCTTTGACTAGCGGGAGTAATGAGCAGTTCTTC. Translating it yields CAISESLTSGSNEQFF.